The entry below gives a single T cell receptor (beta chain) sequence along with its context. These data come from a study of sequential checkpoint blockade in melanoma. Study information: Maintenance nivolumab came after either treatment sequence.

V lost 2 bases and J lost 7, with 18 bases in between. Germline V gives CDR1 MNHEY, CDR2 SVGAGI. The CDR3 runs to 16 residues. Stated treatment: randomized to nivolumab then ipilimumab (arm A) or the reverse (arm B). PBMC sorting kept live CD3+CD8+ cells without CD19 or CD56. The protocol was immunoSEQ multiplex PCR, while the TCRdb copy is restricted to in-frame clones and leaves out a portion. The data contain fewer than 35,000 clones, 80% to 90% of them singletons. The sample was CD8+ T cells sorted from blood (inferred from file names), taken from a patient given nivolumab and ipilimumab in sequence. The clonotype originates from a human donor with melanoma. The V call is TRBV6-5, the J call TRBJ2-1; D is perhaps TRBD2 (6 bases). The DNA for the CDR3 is TGTGCCAGCAGTTACCACCGGGACTCCGGGGAGAATGAGCAGTTCTTC. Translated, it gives CASSYHRDSGENEQFF.